This TCR beta chain was retrieved from a study of a mutant IDH1 vaccine in newly diagnosed glioma. Trimming left V 5 bases short and J 2 bases short, with 11 bases between. Germline V gives CDR1 MNHNY, CDR2 SVGAGI (reference sequence). The CDR3 runs to 14 residues. Worth noting for this clone: Antigen: not known.

The data were produced by immunoSEQ multiplex PCR, yet TCRdb's version contains in-frame clones alone and is incomplete. This sample yields some 38,000 clones, of which around three quarters are seen a single time; 5.5% belongs to the top ten. Specified time point: week 5, during vaccination. The vaccine gave 300 ug of a 20-mer mutant IDH1 peptide subcutaneously per dose. The study, taken as a whole, reports: Changes in top peripheral clonotypes did not appear linked to pseudoprogression.

This sample comprised PBMCs, obtained from a glioma patient whose treatment included an IDH1 peptide vaccine. This sequence joins TRBV6-6 and TRBJ2-3, with a possible D match to TRBD2 (5 bases). The source of this sequence is a man aged 35 to 55 with glioma. CDR3 bases: TGTGCCAGCAGTCAACGGGGTCACACAGATACGCAGTATTTT. Protein product: CASSQRGHTDTQYF.